The rows below give T cell receptor beta chains drawn from one sample of a study of T cell responses to AZD1222 COVID-19 vaccine. Clones were read by immunoSEQ multiplex PCR, and TCRdb kept only the in-frame ones, dropping some. The sample holds 180,000 or so clones, 80% to 90% seen once. This specimen consisted of peripheral blood, obtained 28 days after the second dose of the MenACWY control vaccine. Every receptor here comes from an adult who received the MenACWY meningococcal vaccine as a control. Each CDR3 is given without its conserved first and last residue.

J,V,CDR3
TRBJ2-3,TRBV10-3,AISDAGTGTDTQY
TRBJ1-6,TRBV28,ASSTSTGTTDSPLH
TRBJ1-4,TRBV9,ASSAGGVEEKLF
TRBJ2-3,TRBV11-2,ASSLVRVGKFRTDTQY
TRBJ2-3,TRBV19,ASSSTGDTQY
TRBJ1-2,TRBV19,ASSLRRDRVLRYGYT
TRBJ2-7,TRBV11-2,ASSFLSLARQGYEQY
TRBJ1-2,TRBV19,ASSNDLLYGYT
TRBJ2-2,TRBV7-3,ASSRDRDTGELF
TRBJ1-5,TRBV5-5,ASSLEGGLTKAQH
TRBJ2-7,TRBV18,ASFATVDYEQY
TRBJ2-3,TRBV10-1,ASSETAERTQY
TRBJ2-7,TRBV10-1,ASSERGLAGRYEQY
TRBJ1-1,TRBV7-6,ASSLWGDTEAF
TRBJ1-6,TRBV30,AWSQRTGYSPLH
TRBJ2-2,TRBV27,ASSGQRGELF
TRBJ2-1,TRBV3-1/TRBV3-2,ASSEGREASNEQF
TRBJ1-3,TRBV6-5,ASSYGGWDTIY
TRBJ2-5,TRBV7-8,ASSRPQGRWETQY
TRBJ1-1,TRBV10-3,AIKGVGGYTEAF
TRBJ1-3,TRBV19,ASSIVDPGIAGNTIY
TRBJ2-1,TRBV29-1,SVDRKGERSYNEQF
TRBJ2-1,TRBV29-1,SVEVAGGNEQF
TRBJ1-5,TRBV27,ASRPQGITHQPQH
TRBJ2-2,TRBV2,ASSDLTGLSRNTGELF
TRBJ2-3,TRBV10-3,AISEMGATSGHLSTDTQY
TRBJ1-1,TRBV29-1,SVGTGGGSNTEAF
TRBJ2-3,TRBV10-3,AIRSGEDTQY
TRBJ1-2,TRBV10-3,AISRSEEYGYT
TRBJ2-5,TRBV7-2,ASSFQGVGETQY
TRBJ2-1,TRBV27,ASREGGSYNEQF